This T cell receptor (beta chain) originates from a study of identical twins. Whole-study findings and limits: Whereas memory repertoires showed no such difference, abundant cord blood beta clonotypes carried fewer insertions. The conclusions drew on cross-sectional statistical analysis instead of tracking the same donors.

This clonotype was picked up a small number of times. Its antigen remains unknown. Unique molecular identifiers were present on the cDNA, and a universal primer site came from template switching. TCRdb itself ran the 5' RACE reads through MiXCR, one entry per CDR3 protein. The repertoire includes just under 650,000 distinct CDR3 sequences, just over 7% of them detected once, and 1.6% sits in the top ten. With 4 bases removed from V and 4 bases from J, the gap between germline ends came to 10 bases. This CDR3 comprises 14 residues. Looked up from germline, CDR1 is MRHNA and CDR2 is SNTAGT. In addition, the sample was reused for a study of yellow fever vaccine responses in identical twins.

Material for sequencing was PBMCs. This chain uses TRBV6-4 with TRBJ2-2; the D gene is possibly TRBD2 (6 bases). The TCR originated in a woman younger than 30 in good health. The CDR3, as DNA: TGTGCCAGCAGTGCTGCGGGGAGCACCGGGGAGCTGTTTTTT. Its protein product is CASSAAGSTGELFF.